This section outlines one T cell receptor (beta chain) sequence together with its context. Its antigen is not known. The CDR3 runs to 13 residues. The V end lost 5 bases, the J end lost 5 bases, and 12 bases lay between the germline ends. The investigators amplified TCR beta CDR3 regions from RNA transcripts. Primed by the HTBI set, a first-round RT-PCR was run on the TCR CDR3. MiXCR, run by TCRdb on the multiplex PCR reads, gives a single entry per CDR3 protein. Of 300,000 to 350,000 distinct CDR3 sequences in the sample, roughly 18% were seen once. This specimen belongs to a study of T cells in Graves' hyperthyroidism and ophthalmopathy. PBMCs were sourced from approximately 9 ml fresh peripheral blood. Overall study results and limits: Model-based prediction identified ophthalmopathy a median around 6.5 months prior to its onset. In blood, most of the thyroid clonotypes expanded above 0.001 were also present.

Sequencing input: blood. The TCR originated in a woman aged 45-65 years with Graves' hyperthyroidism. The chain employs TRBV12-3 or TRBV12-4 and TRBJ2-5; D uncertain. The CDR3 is CASSVRSRETQYF. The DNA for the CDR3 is TGTGCCAGCAGTGTTCGATCCCGGGAGACCCAGTACTTC.